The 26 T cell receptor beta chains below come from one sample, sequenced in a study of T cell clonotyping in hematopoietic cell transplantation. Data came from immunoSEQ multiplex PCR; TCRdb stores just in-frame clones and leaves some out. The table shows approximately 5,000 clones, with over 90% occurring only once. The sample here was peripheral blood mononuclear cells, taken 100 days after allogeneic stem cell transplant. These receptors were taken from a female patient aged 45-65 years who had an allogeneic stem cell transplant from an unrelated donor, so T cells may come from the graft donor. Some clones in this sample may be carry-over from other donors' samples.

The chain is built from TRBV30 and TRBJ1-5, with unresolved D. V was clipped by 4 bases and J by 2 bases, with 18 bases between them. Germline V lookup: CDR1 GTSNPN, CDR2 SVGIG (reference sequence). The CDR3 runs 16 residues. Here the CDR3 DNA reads TGTGCCTGGACCACCAAGGAGTTTTGGGGCAATCAGCCCCAGCATTTT. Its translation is CAWTTKEFWGNQPQHF.

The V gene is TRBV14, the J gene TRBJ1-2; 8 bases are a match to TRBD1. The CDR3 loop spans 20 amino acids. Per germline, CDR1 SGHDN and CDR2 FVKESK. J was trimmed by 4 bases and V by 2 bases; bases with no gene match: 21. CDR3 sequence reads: CASSQIGYRTGLQECYGYTF. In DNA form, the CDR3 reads TGTGCCAGCAGCCAAATAGGGTATCGGACAGGGCTTCAGGAATGCTATGGCTACACCTTC.

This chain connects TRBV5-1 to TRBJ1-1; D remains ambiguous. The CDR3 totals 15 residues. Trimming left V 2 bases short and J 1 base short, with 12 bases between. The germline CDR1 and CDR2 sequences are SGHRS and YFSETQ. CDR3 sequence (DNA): TGCGCCAGCAGCTTATTCGGGGAGGCGAACACTGAAGCTTTCTTT. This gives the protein CASSLFGEANTEAFF.

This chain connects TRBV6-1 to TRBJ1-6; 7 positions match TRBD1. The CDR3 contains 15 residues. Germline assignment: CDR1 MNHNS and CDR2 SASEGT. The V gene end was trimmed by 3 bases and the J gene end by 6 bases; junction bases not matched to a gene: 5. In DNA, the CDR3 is TGTGCCAGCAGTGACAGGGGGGCGAGTAATTCACCCCTCCACTTT. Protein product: CASSDRGASNSPLHF.

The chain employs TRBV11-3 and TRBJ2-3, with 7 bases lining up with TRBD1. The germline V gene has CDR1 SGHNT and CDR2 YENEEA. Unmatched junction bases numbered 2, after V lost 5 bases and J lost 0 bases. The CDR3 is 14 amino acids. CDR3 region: CASSQGQSTDTQYF. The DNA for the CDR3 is TGTGCCAGCAGCCAGGGACAGAGCACAGATACGCAGTATTTT.

The CDR3 DNA sequence: TGTGCCTGGGAGGATCGGAAAGGCGGGGATGAGCAGTTCTTC. This gives the protein CAWEDRKGGDEQFF. This sequence joins TRBV30 and TRBJ2-1; a possible D gene is TRBD2 (6 bases). CDR1 is GTSNPN, CDR2 SVGIG, per germline (reference sequence). Between the trimmed V and J ends, which lost 5 bases and 8 bases, there was a span of 19 bases. The CDR3 consists of 14 residues.

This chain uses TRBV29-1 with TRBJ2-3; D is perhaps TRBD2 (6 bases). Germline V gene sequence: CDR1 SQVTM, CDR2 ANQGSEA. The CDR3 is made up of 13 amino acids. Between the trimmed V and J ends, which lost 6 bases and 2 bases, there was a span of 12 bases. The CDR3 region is CSVRDSLTDTQYF. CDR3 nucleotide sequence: TGCAGCGTCCGGGACTCCCTCACAGATACGCAGTATTTT.

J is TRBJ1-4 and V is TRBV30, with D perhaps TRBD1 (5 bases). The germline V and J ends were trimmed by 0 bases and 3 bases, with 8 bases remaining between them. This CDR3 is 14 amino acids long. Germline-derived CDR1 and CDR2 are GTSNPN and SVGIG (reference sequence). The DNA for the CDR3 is TGTGCCTGGAGTGTTGGGGGAGCTAATGAAAAACTGTTTTTT. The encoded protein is CAWSVGGANEKLFF.

CDR3 loop: CASSLAQGPRSFYGYTF. The CDR3 nucleotides read TGTGCCAGCAGCTTGGCCCAGGGACCCAGGTCCTTCTATGGCTACACCTTC. This chain connects TRBV5-6 to TRBJ1-2; a weak D match, TRBD1 (5 bases). Germline V gives CDR1 SGHDT, CDR2 YYEEEE. Trimming cost V 0 bases and J 4 bases, with 19 bases left between them. The CDR3 is 17 amino acids.

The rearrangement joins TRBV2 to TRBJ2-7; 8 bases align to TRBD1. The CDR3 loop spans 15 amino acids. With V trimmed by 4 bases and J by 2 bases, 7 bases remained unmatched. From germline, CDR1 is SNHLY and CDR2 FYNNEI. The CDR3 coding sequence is TGTGCCAGCAGTGGAGCCGGACAGGGAACCTACGAGCAGTACTTC. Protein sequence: CASSGAGQGTYEQYF.

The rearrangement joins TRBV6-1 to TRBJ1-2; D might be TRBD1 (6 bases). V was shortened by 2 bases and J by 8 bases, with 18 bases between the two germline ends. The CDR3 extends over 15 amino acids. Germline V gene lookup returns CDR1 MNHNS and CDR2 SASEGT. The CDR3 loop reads CASSELPPRGLGYTF. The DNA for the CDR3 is TGTGCCAGCAGTGAACTCCCGCCGCGGGGGCTCGGCTACACCTTC.

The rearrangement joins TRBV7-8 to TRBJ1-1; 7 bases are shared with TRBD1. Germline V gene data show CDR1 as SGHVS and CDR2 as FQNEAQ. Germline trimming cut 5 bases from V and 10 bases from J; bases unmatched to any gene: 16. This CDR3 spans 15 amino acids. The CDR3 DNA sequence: TGTGCCAGCAGCCCCCGGGACAGCTCTTTCGGGAGAGCTTTCTTT. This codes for CASSPRDSSFGRAFF.

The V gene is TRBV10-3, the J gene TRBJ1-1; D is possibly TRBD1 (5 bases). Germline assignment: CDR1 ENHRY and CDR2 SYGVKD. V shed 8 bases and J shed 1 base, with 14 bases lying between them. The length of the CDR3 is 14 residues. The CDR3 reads CAIPPSRENTEAFF. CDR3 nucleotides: TGTGCCATCCCTCCCTCCAGGGAGAACACTGAAGCTTTCTTT.

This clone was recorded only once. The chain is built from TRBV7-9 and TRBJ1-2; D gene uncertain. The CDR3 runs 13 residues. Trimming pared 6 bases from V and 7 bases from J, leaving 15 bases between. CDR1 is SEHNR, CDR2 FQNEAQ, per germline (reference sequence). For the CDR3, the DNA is TGTGCCAGCAGTTTTGGCGAAGCAGGTGGCTACACCTTC. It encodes CASSFGEAGGYTF. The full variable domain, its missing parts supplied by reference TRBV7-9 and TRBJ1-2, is DTGVSQNPRHKITKRGQNVTFRCDPISEHNRLYWYRQTLGQGPEFLTYFQNEAQLEKSRLLSDRFSAERPKGSFSTLEIQRTEQGDSAMYLCASSFGEAGGYTFGSGTRLTVV.

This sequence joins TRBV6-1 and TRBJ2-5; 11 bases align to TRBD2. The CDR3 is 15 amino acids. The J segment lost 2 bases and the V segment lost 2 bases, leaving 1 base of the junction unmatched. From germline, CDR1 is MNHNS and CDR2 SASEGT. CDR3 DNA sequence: TGTGCCAGCAGTGAAACTAGCGGGGGACAAGAGACCCAGTACTTC. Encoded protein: CASSETSGGQETQYF.

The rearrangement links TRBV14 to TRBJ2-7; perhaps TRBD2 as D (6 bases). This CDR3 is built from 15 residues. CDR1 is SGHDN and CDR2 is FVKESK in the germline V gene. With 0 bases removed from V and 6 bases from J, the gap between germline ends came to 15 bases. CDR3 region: CASSQDLRRGREQYF. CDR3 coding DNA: TGTGCCAGCAGCCAAGACCTCCGGCGGGGCCGCGAGCAGTACTTC. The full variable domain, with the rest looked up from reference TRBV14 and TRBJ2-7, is EAGVTQFPSHSVIEKGQTVTLRCDPISGHDNLYWYRRVMGKEIKFLLHFVKESKQDESGMPNNRFLAERTGGTYSTLKVQPAELEDSGVYFCASSQDLRRGREQYFGPGTRLTVT.

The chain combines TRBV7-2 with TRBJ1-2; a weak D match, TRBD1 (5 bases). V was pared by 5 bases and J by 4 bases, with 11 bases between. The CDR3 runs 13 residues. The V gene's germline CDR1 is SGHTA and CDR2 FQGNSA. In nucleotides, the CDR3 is TGTGCCAGCAGCCCAGTCAGGGCCTATGGCTACACCTTC. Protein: CASSPVRAYGYTF.

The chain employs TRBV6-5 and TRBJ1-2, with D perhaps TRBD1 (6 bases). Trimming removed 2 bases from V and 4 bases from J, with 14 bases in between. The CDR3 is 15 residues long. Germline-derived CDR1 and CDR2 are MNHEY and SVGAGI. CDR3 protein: CASSYRSGHFYGYTF. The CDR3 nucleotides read TGTGCCAGCAGTTACAGGTCGGGACACTTCTATGGCTACACCTTC.

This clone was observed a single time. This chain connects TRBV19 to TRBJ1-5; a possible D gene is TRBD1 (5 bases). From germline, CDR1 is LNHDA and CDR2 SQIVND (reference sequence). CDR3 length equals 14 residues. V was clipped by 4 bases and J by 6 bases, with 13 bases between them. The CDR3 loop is CASSTRGGTQPQHF. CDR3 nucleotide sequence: TGTGCCAGTAGTACCCGGGGGGGGACTCAGCCCCAGCATTTT.

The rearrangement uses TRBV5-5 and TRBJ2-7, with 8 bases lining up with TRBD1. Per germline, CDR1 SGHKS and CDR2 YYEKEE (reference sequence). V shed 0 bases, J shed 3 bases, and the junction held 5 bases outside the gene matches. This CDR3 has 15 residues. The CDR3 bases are TGTGCCAGCAGCTTGGTGGACAGGGTCAGCTACGAGCAGTACTTC. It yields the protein CASSLVDRVSYEQYF.

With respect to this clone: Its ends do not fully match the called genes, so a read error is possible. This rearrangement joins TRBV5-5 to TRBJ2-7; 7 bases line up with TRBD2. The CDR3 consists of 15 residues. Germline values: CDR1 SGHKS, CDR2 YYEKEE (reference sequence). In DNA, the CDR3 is TGTGCCAGCAAAAAGGAGGACGTCACTGAAGGACGGGAGGACTTC. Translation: CASKKEDVTEGREDF.

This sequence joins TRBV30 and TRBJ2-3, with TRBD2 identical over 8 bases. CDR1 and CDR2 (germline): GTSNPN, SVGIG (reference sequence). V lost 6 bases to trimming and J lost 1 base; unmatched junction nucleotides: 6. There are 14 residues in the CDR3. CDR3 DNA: TGTGCCTGCGCGGGGGGCACGGGCACAGATACGCAGTATTTT. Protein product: CACAGGTGTDTQYF.

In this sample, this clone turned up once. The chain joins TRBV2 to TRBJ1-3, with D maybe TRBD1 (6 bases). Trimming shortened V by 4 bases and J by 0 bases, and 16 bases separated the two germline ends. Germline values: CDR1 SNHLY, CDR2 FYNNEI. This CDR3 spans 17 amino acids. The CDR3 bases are TGTGCCAGCAGTGGCCTCAGGGACACTTTCTCTGGAAACACCATATATTTT. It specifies CASSGLRDTFSGNTIYF.

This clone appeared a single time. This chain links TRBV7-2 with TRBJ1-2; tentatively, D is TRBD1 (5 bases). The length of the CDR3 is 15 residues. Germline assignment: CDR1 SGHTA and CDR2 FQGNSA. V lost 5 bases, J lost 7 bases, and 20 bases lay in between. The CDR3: CASSPGTGLTGGYTF. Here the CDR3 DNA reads TGTGCCAGCAGCCCCGGGACCGGGTTAACGGGTGGCTACACCTTC.

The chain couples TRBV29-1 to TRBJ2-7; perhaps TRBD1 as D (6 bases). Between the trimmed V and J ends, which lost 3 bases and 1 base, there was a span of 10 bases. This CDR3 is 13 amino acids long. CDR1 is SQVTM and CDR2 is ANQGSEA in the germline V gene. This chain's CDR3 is CSVEGADSYEQYF. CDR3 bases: TGCAGCGTTGAGGGGGCAGATTCCTACGAGCAGTACTTC.

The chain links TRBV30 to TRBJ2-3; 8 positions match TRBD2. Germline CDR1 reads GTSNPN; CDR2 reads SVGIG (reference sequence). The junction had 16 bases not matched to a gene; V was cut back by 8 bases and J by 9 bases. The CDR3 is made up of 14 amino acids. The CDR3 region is CAGTGGPFMATQYF. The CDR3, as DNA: TGTGCCGGAACGGGGGGGCCGTTTATGGCGACGCAGTATTTT.